Detailed here is one T cell receptor (beta chain). Its antigen is unknown. Within one base of it there is no much larger clone, and no base qualities were kept. Enrolling through a virtual design, the prospective study's participants ranged in age from about 18 to 89 years and lived across approximately 25 United States geographic areas. In the prospective study, participants were assigned to cohorts based on the clinical history participants reported in a screening survey and a study questionnaire. Exposed participants were defined as having been in contact with someone with a PCR-confirmed or clinician-diagnosed COVID-19 case within 2 weeks of study entry. In the prospective study, whole blood, serum and a nasopharyngeal or oropharyngeal swab were collected from each participant by mobile phlebotomists. Additional blood draws and questionnaires over an approximately two-month period could optionally be provided by prospective study participants. Prospective study blood samples were shipped either frozen or at room temperature before DNA extraction.

The immunoSEQ Assay, a bias-controlled multiplex PCR, was used to amplify TCRbeta CDR3 regions from genomic DNA. The original methods were these. Nucleated cell counts per sample were estimated from amplification of reference gene primers within the assay. To quantify the absolute abundance of each unique TCRbeta CDR3 rearrangement, sequence reads were collapsed and filtered. Productive Simpson clonality was computed per sample as the square root of Simpson's diversity index over productive rearrangements. TCRdb carries this immuneACCESS record with in-frame sequences only. Its versions omit some clonotypes, under half of them owing to an unresolved V gene in the studies checked, with the rest unexplained. V and J calls and clone size come straight from that table; D and trimming were deduced from the DNA. The sample profile shows hundreds of thousands of clones; approximately 80% of them were found once. 4.5% to 6% of the sample is taken by the ten largest.

This sample was included in a study of blood T cell repertoires in COVID-19 (TCRdb year 2020). Looking at the study overall: Samples covering the acute and convalescent phases of COVID-19 were provided by collaborators in the United States, Italy and Spain. The material from the prospective study consisted of cDNA or gDNA derived from T cells, B-cell-depleted T cells, or PBMCs. The dataset comprised deeply sampled blood TCRbeta repertoires from subjects exposed to, actively infected with, or recovered from COVID-19. The repertoires were released in a freely available public database intended as a resource for research on the immune response to SARS-CoV-2. Samples came from the ongoing ImmuneRACE study (first 160 participants) plus 1,254 subjects from 6 global collaborators. The sample metadata nearly always contained a de-identified subject ID, COVID-19 status, age in years and sex. Where available, HLA class I and class II types were taken from metadata supplied by the sample provider and were not determined by assay-based typing.

General findings and caveats noted by the study authors: The amount of clinical and demographic metadata varied by source and participant and was provided uncurated.

The TCR sequence derives from a man between 35 and 55 years old who had been exposed to COVID-19. Sample: PBMCs or T cells enriched from blood (not recorded which).

In nucleotide form, the sequence is TGTGCCAGTGTAGATGGAGCTAACTATGGCTACACCTTC. Its product reads: CASVDGANYGYTF. This receptor chain uses TRBV2 and TRBJ1-2; no D segment can be confidently identified. The CDR3 runs 13 amino acids, cysteine and phenylalanine included. Solely the CDR3 DNA is kept, with 39 bases framed from the first base. CDR1 SNHLY and CDR2 FYNNEI are derived from the germline V gene. V was cut back by 9 bases and J by 0 bases, leaving a gap of 11 bases between them.